This T cell receptor beta chain was found in a study of shared clonotypes between healthy human individuals. General study results and limits: The study sampled only blood, and tissue repertoires likely differ. Sharing of clonotypes among donors was expected to vary with sequencing depth.

With respect to this clone: Its specificity is not known.

V lost 0 bases and J lost 2; bases outside the gene matches: 7. The germline V gene encodes CDR1 LGHNA and CDR2 YSLEER. CDR3 length: 17 amino acids. Only in-frame clones appear in the TCRdb table, and some are missing; sequencing was by immunoSEQ multiplex PCR. The sample carries 2 million to 2.5 million clones, approximately 93% recorded once. The V call is TRBV4-3, the J call TRBJ2-5; 9 bases fit TRBD2. Sequencing was carried out using naive CD4+ T cells from PBMCs. Subset indicated: CD45RA+ positively selected. The TCR comes from a man aged 18 to 30 in good health. Some clones in this sample may be carry-over from other donors' samples. The CDR3 sequence: CASSQDGRLAGQETQYF. CDR3 DNA: TGCGCCAGCAGCCAAGATGGGAGGCTAGCGGGACAAGAGACCCAGTACTTC.